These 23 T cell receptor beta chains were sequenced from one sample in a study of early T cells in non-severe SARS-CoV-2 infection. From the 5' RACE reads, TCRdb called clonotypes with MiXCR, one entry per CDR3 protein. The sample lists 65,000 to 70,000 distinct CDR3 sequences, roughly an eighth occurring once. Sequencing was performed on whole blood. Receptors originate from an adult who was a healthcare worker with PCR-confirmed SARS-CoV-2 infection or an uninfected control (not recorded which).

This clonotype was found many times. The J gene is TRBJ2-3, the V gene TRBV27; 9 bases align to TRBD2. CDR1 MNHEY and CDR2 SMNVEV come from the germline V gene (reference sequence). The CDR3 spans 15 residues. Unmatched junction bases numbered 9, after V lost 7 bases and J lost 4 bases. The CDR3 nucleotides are TGTGCCAGCACCGGACTAGCGTCTCGTGCAGATACGCAGTATTTT. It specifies CASTGLASRADTQYF.

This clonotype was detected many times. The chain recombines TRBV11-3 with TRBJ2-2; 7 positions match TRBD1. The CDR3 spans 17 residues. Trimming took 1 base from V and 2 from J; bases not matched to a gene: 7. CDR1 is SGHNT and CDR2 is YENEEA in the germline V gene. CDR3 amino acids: CASSLGVGGDNTGELFF. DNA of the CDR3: TGTGCCAGCAGCTTAGGCGTAGGGGGCGATAACACCGGGGAGCTGTTTTTT.

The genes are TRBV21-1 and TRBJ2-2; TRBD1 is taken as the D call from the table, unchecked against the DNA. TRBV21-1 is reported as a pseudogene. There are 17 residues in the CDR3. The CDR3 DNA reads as TGTGCCAGCAGCTTCGCCCCTGGGGGACACGGTACCGGGGAGCTGTTTTTT. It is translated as CASSFAPGGHGTGELFF.

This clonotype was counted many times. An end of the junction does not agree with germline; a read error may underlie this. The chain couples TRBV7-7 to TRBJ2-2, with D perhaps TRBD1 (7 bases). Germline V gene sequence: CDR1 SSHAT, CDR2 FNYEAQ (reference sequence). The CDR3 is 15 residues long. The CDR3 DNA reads TGTGCTAGCAGCTTAAGGCAGGGGGGCACCGGGGAGCTGTTTTTT. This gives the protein CASSLRQGGTGELFF. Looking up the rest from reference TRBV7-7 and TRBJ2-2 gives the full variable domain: GAGVSQSPRYKVTKRGQDVTLRCDPISSHATLYWYQQALGQGPEFLTYFNYEAQPDKSGLPSDRFSAERPEGSISTLTIQRTEQRDSAMYRCASSLRQGGTGELFFGEGSRLTVL.

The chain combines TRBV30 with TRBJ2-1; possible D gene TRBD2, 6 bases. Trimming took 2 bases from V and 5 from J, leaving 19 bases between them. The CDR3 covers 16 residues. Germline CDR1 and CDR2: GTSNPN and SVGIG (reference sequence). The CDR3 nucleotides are TGTGCCTGGAGTCTAGGCGGGGATTTCCCGAACAATGAGCAGTTCTTC. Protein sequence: CAWSLGGDFPNNEQFF.

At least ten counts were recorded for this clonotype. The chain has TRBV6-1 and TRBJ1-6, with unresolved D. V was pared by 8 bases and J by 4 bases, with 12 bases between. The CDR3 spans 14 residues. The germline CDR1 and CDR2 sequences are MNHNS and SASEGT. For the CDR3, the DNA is TGTGCCAGCCTAAATAAGGGATATAATTCACCCCTCCACTTT. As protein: CASLNKGYNSPLHF.

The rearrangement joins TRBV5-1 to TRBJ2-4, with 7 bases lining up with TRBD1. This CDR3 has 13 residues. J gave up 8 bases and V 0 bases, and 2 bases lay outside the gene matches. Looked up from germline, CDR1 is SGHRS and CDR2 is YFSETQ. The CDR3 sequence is CASSLVGGDIQYF. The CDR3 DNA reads TGCGCCAGCAGCTTGGTAGGGGGCGACATTCAGTACTTC.

The CDR3 loop is CATQVTYEEETQYF. Written as DNA, the CDR3 is TGTGCCACCCAGGTGACTTACGAGGAGGAGACCCAGTACTTC. The V call is TRBV6-4, the J call TRBJ2-5; D is unclear. Germline V gene data show CDR1 as MRHNA and CDR2 as SNTAGT. With 10 bases removed from V and 5 bases from J, the gap between germline ends came to 20 bases. This CDR3 is built from 14 residues.

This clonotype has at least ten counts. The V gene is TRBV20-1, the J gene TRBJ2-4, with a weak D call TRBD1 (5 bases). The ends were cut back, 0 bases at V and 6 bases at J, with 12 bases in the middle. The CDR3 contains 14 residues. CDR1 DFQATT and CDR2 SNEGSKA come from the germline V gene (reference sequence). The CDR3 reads CSARDPRQLNIQYF. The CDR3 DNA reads TGCAGTGCTAGAGATCCGAGACAGCTAAACATTCAGTACTTC.

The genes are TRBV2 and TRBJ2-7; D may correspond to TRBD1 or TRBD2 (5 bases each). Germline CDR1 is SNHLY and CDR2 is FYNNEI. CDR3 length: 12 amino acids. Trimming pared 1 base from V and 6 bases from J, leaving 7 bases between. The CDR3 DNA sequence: TGTGCCAGCAGTGAAGAGGGGAGCGAGCAGTACTTC. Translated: CASSEEGSEQYF.

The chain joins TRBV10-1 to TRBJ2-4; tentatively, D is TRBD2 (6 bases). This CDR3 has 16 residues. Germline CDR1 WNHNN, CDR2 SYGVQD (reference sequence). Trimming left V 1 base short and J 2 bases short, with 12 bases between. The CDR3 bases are TGCGCCAGCAGTGAGTTGGGGGGTTTTACCAAAAACATTCAGTACTTC. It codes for CASSELGGFTKNIQYF.

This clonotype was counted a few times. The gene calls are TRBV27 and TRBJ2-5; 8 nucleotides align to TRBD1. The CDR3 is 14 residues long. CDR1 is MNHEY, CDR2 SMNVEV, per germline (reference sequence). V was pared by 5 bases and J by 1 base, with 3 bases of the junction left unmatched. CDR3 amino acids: CASSMTGVQETQYF. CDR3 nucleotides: TGTGCCAGCAGTATGACAGGGGTCCAAGAGACCCAGTACTTC.

This CDR3 is CASRNAQPNYGYTF. The DNA of the CDR3 is TGTGCCAGCAGGAACGCACAGCCTAACTATGGCTACACCTTC. The chain joins TRBV6-5 to TRBJ1-2; D remains unclear. The germline CDR1 and CDR2 sequences are MNHEY and SVGAGI. Trimming took 6 bases from V and 0 from J, leaving 11 bases between them. The CDR3 loop spans 14 amino acids.

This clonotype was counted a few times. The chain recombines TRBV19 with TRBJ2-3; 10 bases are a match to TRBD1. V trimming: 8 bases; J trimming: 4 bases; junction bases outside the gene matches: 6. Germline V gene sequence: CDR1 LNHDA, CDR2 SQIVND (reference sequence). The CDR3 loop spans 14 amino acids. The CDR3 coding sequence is TGTGCCAGTGATACTGGGACAGGGGCAGATACGCAGTATTTT. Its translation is CASDTGTGADTQYF.

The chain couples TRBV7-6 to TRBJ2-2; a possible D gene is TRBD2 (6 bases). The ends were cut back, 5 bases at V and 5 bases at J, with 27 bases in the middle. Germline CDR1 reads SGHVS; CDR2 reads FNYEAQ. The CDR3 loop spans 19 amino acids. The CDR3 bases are TGTGCCAGCAGCCCCCCTGGAGGCGGGATCTCCTCGGTAACCGGGGAGCTGTTTTTT. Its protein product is CASSPPGGGISSVTGELFF.

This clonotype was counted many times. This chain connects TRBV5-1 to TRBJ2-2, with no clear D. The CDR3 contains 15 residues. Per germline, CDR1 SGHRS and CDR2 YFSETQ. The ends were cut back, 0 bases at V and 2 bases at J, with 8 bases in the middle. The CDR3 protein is CASSLDRANTGELFF. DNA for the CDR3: TGCGCCAGCAGCTTGGATAGGGCTAACACCGGGGAGCTGTTTTTT.

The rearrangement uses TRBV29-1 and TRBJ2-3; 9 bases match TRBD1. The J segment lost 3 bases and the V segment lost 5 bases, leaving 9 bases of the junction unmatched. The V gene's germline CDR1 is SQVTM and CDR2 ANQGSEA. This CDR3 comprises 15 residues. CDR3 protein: CSVSSPGQGTDTQYF. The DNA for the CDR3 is TGCAGCGTTTCCTCTCCGGGACAGGGAACAGATACGCAGTATTTT.

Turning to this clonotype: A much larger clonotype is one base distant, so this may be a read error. The CDR3 DNA follows: TGCAGAGCTATACGACAGCCGAACACTGAAGCTTTCTTT. Translated: CRAIRQPNTEAFF. J is TRBJ1-1 and V is TRBV20-1, with D possibly matching TRBD1 (5 bases). Germline V gene data show CDR1 as DFQATT and CDR2 as SNEGSKA (reference sequence). This CDR3 has 13 amino acids.

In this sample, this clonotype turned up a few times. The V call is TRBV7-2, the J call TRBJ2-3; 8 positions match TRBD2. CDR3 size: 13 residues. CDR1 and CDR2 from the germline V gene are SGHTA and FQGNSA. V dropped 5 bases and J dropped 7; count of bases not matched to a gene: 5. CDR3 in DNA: TGTGCCAGCAGCACGGGACTAGTAAATACGCAGTATTTT. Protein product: CASSTGLVNTQYF.

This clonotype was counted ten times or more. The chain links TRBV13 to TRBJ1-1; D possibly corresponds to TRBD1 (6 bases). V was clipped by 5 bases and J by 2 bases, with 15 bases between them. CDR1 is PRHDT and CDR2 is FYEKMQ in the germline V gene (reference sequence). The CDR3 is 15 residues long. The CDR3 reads CASSTRRGLNTEAFF. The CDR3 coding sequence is TGTGCCAGCAGCACCCGCCGGGGGCTTAACACTGAAGCTTTCTTT.

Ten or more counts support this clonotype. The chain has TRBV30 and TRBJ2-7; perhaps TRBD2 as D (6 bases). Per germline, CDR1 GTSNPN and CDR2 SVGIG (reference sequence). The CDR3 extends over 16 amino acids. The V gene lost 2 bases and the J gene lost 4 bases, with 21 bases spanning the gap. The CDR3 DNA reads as TGTGCCTGGAGTCCTCTGGCGGGGCCCGCAGGTTACGAGCAGTACTTC. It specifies CAWSPLAGPAGYEQYF.

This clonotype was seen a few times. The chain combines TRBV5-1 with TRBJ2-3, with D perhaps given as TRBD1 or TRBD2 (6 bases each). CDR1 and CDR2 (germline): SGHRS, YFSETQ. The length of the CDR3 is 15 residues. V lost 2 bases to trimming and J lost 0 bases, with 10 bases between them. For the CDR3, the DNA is TGCGCCAGCAGCTTCACAGGGACTAGCACAGATACGCAGTATTTT. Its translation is CASSFTGTSTDTQYF.

In nucleotides, the CDR3 is TGTGCCACCAGTGACCCGACAGGGGTAAAAGATACGCAGTATTTT. Translating it yields CATSDPTGVKDTQYF. V is TRBV24-1 and J is TRBJ2-3; 8 bases match TRBD1. CDR1 is KGHDR and CDR2 is SFDVKD in the germline V gene. Trimming cost V 4 bases and J 5 bases; bases outside gene matches: 7. The CDR3 runs to 15 residues.